A selection of T cell receptor beta chains follows, all from one sample in a study of cytomegalovirus exposure and HLA in healthy donors. The method was immunoSEQ multiplex PCR; TCRdb's version includes in-frame clones alone and lacks a portion of them. Here the sample spans approximately 97,000 clones, roughly 92% being singletons. Sequencing was performed on PBMCs. These receptors were collected from a woman aged 25 to 39 in good health and CMV-seropositive. Both conserved end residues are trimmed from each CDR3.

V	length	CDR3
TRBV4-1	13	ASSQMPSRGYEQY
TRBV7-9	12	ASSQPGQGHEQY
TRBV7-9	14	ASSPTSGTGGTEAF
TRBV14	19	ASSQKPPGLAGEKFPYEQY
TRBV6-5	12	ASSFGQLTGELF
TRBV7-8	13	ASSKDRAGNEKLF
TRBV28	13	ASSLLPGLTGELF
TRBV7-2	10	ASKIMNTEAF
TRBV7-6	10	ASSLAGDEQY
TRBV6-1	9	ASNRGYEQY
TRBV28	12	ASSVRDWKNIQY
TRBV4-2	16	ASSQGDGTDLQQETQY
TRBV6-5	12	ASSRQADYYEQY
TRBV27	13	ASSWTSGVYNEQF
TRBV28	12	ASRQGHLAYEQY
TRBV27	14	ASTSLGQWMFGELF
TRBV5-4	12	ASSLQTLPYGYT
TRBV19	13	ASSIEGTGYNEQF
TRBV7-9	17	ASSSRTRGGASGANVLT
TRBV27	14	ASSPGTSGSPETQY
TRBV29-1	11	SVGESSGTEAF
TRBV6-5	13	ASNQGASLVDEQF
TRBV6-6	12	ASSPSTGGETQY
TRBV6-5	13	ASSNRGGSGPEAF
TRBV6-1	11	ASRGQGGQPQH